This T cell receptor beta chain was sequenced for a study of blood T cells in healthy people across ages. Study-level points and caveats: Aged donors had fewer naive CD4+ cells and lower diversity than long-lived donors. Unknown CMV status may confound age-related changes in expanded clones.

V shed 6 bases and J 8 bases; nucleotides not matched to a gene: 18. Germline CDR1 and CDR2: DFQATT and SNEGSKA (reference sequence). The CDR3 extends over 16 amino acids. Each donor's blood draw was 8.5 to 10 milliliters of peripheral blood. This clonotype was detected only a few times. Its target is unknown. Next came a second PCR, run for about 7 to 12 cycles, which used a sample-barcoded 5' primer along with a J-beta primer mix. Via MiXCR, TCRdb re-called the 5' RACE reads, giving one row per CDR3 protein. In the table there are 450,000 to 700,000 distinct CDR3 sequences, 25% to 30% of which are singletons.

The receptor was derived from a woman between 70 and 85 years old in good health. V gene TRBV20-1 combines with J gene TRBJ2-2; 7 bases agree with TRBD1. The sequencing input was blood. This chain's CDR3 is CSASGTVNPQGGELFF. CDR3 DNA sequence: TGCAGTGCGTCCGGGACAGTCAATCCCCAGGGGGGGGAGCTGTTTTTT.